This T cell receptor (beta chain) was observed in a study of blood T cell repertoires in COVID-19. Study information: Italy, Spain and the United States were the sources of the convalescent and acute COVID-19 samples. Sources were T cells, B-cell-depleted T cells, or PBMCs; the material itself was cDNA or gDNA.

J lost 4 bases, V lost 6 bases, and 6 bases had no gene match. Germline CDR1 reads SGHTA; CDR2 reads FQGNSA. CDR3 length equals 14 residues. In the original processing: Amplification with reference gene primers provided the estimates of nucleated cell counts. The assay was immunoSEQ multiplex PCR, and TCRdb's table has in-frame clones only and misses some. The V and J calls and clone size were taken over from that table, and D and trimming were inferred from the DNA. This sample yields tens of thousands of clones, of which roughly 89% are seen a single time; roughly 6.5% belongs to the top ten. While infection was still active, Seattle patients were enrolled and then followed longitudinally. This clone occurred once.

Sequenced material: peripheral blood. This clonotype originated in a woman aged 60 to 75 with COVID-19, enrolled during active disease. The rearrangement uses TRBV7-2 and TRBJ2-1; 7 nucleotides line up with TRBD1. In DNA form, the CDR3 reads TGTGCCAGCAGTAAAGACAGGGTTTACAATGAGCAGTTCTTC. Translated, it gives CASSKDRVYNEQFF.